The entry below gives a single TCR beta chain sequence along with its context. Libraries were prepared by immunoSEQ multiplex PCR; TCRdb keeps only in-frame clonotypes and omits some of them. The sample lists roughly 660,000 clones; roughly 90% were seen once. This sample stems from a study of shared T cell receptors in the human thymus. The CDR3 contains 16 residues. The junction had 5 bases not matched to a gene; V was cut back by 0 bases and J by 2 bases. Germline V gene lookup returns CDR1 SGHDN and CDR2 FVKESK. Another study also made use of these data, one on human thymus T cells. That work states: Healthy Finnish infants undergoing corrective surgery for congenital heart defects provided the donor material. Corrective cardiac operations yielded the resected thymus tissue. Highly overlapping thymic repertoires among unrelated individuals were reported in related research.

V gene TRBV14 combines with J gene TRBJ2-7; 9 nucleotides agree with TRBD1. This receptor was identified in a boy younger than two with a congenital heart defect. The sequenced sample was thymocytes. The CDR3 nucleotides are TGTGCCAGCAGCCAAGATAAGAGGACAGGGGCCTACGAGCAGTACTTC. This translates into CASSQDKRTGAYEQYF.